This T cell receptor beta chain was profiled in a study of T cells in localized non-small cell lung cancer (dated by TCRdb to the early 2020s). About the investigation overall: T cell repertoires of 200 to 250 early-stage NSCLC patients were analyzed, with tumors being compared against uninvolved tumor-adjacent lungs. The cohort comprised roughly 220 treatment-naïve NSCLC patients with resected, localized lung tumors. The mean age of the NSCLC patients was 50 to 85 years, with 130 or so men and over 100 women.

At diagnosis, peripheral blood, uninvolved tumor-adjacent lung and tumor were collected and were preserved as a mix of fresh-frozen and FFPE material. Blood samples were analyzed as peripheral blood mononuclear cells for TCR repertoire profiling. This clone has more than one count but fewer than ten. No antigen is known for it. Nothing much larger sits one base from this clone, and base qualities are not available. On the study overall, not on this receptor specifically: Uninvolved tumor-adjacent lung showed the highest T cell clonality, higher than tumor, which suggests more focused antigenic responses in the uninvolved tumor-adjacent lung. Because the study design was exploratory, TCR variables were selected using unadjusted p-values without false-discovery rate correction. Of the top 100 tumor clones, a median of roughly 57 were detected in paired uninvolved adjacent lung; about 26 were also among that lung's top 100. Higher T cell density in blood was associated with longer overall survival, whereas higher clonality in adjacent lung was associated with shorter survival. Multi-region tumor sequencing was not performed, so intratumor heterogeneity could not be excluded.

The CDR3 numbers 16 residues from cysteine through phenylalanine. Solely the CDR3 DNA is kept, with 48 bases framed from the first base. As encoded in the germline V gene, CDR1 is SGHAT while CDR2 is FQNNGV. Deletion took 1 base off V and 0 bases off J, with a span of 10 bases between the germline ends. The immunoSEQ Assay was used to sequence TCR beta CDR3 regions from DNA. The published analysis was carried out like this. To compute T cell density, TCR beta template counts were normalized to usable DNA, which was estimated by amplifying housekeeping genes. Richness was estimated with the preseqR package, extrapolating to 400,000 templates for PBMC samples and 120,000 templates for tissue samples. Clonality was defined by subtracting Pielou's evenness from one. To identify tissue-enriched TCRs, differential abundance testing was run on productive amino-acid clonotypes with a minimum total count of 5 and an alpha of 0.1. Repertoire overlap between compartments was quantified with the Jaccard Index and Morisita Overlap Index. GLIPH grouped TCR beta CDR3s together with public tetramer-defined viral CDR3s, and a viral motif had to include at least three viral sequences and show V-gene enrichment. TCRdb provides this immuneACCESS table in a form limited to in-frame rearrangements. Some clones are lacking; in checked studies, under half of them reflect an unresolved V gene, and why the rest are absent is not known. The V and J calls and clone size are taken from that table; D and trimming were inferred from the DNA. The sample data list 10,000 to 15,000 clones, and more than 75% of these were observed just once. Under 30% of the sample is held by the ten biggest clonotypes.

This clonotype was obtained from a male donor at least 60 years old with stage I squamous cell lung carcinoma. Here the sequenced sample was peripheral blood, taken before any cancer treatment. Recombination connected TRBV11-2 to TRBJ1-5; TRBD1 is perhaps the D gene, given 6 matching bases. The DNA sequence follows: TGTGCCAGCAGCTTAGGGGGGGCGCGTAGCAATCAGCCCCAGCATTTT. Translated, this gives CASSLGGARSNQPQHF.